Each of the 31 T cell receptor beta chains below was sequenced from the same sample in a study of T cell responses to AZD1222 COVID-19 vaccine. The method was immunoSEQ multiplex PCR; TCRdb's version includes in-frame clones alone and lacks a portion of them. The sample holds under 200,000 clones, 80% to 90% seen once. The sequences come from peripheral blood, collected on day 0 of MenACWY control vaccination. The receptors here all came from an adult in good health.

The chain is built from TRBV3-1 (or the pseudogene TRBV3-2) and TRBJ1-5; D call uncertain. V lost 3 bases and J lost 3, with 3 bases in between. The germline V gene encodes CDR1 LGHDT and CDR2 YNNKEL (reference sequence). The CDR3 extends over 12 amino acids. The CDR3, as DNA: TGTGCCAGCAGCCAGACCAATCAGCCCCAGCATTTT. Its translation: CASSQTNQPQHF.

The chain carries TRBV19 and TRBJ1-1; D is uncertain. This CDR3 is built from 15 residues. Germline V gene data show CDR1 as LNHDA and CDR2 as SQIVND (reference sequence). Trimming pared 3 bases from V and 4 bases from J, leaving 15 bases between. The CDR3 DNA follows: TGTGCCAGTAGTATGACTTTGGCGTTTGTCACTGAAGCTTTCTTT. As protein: CASSMTLAFVTEAFF.

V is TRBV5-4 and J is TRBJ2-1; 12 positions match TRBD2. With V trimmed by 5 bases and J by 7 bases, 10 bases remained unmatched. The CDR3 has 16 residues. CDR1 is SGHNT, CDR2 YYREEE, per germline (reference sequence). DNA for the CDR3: TGTGCCAGCAGTAAAGCACTAGCGGGGGGAGAAAATGAGCAGTTCTTC. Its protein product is CASSKALAGGENEQFF.

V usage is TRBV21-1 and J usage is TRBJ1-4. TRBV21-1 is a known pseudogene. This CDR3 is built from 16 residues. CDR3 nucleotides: TGTGCCAGCAGCAAATCAGTGTACTGCACTAATGAAAAACTGTTTTTT. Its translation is CASSKSVYCTNEKLFF.

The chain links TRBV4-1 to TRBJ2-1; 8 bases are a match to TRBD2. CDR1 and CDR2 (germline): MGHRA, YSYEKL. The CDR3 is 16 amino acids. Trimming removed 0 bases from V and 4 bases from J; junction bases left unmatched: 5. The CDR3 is CASSQDPGGPYNEQFF. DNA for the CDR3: TGCGCCAGCAGCCAAGATCCGGGGGGGCCGTACAATGAGCAGTTCTTC.

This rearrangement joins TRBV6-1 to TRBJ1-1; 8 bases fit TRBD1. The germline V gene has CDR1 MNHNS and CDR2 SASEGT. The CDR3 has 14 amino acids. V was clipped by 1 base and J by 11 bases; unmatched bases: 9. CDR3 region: CASSEGTGSLSAFF. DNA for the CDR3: TGTGCCAGCAGTGAAGGGACAGGGTCTCTGTCGGCTTTCTTT.

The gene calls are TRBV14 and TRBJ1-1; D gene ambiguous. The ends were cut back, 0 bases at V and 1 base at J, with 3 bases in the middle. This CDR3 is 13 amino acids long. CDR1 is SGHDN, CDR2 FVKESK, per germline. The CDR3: CASSQDRNTEAFF. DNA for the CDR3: TGTGCCAGCAGCCAAGACAGGAACACTGAAGCTTTCTTT.

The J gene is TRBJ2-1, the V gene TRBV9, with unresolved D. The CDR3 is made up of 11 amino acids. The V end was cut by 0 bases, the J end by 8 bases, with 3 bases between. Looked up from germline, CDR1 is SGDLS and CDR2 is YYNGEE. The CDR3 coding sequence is TGTGCCAGCAGCGTAGACGATGAGCAGTTCTTC. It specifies CASSVDDEQFF.

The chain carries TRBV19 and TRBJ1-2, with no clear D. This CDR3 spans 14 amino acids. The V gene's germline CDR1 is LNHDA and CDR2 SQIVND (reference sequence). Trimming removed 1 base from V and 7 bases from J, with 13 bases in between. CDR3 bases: TGTGCCAGTAGTATAGTGGTGAGAGGGAGTGGCTACACCTTC. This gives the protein CASSIVVRGSGYTF.

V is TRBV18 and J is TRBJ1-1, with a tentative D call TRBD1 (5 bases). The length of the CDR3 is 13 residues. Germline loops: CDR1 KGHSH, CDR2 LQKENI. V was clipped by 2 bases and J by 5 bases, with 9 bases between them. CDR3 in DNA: TGTGCCAGCTCACCAGAGTGGGGGACTGAAGCTTTCTTT. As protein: CASSPEWGTEAFF. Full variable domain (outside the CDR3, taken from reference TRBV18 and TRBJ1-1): NAGVMQNPRHLVRRRGQEARLRCSPMKGHSHVYWYRQLPEEGLKFMVYLQKENIIDESGMPKERFSAEFPKEGPSILRIQQVVRGDSAAYFCASSPEWGTEAFFGQGTRLTVV.

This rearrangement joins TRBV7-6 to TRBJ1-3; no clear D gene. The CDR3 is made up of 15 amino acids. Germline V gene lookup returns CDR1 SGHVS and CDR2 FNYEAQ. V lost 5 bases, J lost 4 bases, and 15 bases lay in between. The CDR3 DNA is TGTGCCAGCAGCCAGCGAGGTGGAGAGGGAAACACCATATATTTT. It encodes CASSQRGGEGNTIYF. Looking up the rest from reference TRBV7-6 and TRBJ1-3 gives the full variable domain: GAGVSQSPRYKVTKRGQDVALRCDPISGHVSLYWYRQALGQGPEFLTYFNYEAQQDKSGLPNDRFSAERPEGSISTLTIQRTEQRDSAMYRCASSQRGGEGNTIYFGEGSWLTVV.

The CDR3 region is CASSQDVGTQGNEQFF. Here the CDR3 DNA reads TGTGCCAGCAGCCAAGATGTCGGGACCCAAGGTAATGAGCAGTTCTTC. This chain links TRBV3-1 (or the pseudogene TRBV3-2) with TRBJ2-1; the D call may be TRBD1 or TRBD2 (5 bases each). The CDR3 runs to 16 residues. Germline V gene sequence: CDR1 LGHDT, CDR2 YNNKEL (reference sequence). V lost 0 bases and J lost 7, with 16 bases in between.

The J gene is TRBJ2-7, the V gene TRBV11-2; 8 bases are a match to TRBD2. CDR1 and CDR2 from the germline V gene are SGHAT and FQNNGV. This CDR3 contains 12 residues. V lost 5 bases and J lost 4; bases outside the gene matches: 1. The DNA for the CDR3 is TGTGCCAGCAGCCCGGGGGGGTACGAGCAGTACTTC. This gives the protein CASSPGGYEQYF.

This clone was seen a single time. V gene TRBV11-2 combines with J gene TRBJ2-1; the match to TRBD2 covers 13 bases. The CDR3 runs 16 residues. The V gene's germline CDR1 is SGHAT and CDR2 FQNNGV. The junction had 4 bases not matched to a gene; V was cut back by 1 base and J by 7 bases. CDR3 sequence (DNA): TGTGCCAGCAGCTTAGTTTCGGGACTAGCGGGGAATGAGCAGTTCTTC. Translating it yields CASSLVSGLAGNEQFF.

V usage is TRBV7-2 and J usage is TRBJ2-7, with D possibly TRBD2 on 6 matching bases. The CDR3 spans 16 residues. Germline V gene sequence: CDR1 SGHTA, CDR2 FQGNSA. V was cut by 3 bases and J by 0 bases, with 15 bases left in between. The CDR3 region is CASSLELAVSSYEQYF. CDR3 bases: TGTGCCAGCAGCTTGGAACTAGCAGTTAGCTCCTACGAGCAGTACTTC. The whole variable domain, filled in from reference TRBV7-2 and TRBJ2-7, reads GAGVSQSPSNKVTEKGKDVELRCDPISGHTALYWYRQSLGQGLEFLIYFQGNSAPDKSGLPSDRFSAERTGGSVSTLTIQRTQQEDSAVYLCASSLELAVSSYEQYFGPGTRLTVT.

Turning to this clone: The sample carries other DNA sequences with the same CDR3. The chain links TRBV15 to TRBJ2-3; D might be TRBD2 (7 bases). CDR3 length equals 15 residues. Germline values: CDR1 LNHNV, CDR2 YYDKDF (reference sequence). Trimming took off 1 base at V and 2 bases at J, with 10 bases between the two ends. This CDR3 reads CATSRGGGITDTQYF. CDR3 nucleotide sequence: TGTGCCACCAGCAGAGGCGGGGGCATCACAGATACGCAGTATTTT.

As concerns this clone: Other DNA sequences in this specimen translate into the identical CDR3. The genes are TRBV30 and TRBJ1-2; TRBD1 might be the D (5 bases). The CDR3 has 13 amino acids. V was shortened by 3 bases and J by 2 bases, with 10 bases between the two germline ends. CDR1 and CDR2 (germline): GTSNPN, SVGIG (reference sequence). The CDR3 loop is CAWSAGPNYGYTF. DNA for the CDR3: TGTGCCTGGAGCGCGGGACCGAACTATGGCTACACCTTC.

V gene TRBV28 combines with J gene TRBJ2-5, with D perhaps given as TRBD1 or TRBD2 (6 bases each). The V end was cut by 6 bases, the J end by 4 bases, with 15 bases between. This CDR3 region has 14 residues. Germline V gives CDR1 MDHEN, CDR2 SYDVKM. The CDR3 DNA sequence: TGTGCCAGCAGCCTTTCCGGGGGCGGAGAGACCCAGTACTTC. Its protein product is CASSLSGGGETQYF.

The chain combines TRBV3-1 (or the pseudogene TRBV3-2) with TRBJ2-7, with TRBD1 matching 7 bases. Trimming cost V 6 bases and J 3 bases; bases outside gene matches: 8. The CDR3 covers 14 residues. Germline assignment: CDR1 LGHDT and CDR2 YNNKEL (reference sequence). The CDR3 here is CASSQDRRIYEQYF. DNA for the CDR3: TGTGCCAGCAGTCAGGACAGGAGAATCTACGAGCAGTACTTC.

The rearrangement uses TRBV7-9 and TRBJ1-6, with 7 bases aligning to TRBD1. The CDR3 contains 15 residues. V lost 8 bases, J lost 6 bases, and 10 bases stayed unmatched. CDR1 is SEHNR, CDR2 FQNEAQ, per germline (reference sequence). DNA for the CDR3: TGTGCCAGCCAATCCCAGGGGGGTCCTAATTCACCCCTCCACTTT. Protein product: CASQSQGGPNSPLHF.

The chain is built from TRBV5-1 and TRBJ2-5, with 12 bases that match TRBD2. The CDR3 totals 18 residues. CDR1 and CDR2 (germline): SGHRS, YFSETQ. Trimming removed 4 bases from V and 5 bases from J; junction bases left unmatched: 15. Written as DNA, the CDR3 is TGCGCCAGCAGCCCTGGTGGGCTAGCGGGGGGGGTAAGCGAGACCCAGTACTTC. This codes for CASSPGGLAGGVSETQYF. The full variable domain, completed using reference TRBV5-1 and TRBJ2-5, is KAGVTQTPRYLIKTRGQQVTLSCSPISGHRSVSWYQQTPGQGLQFLFEYFSETQRNKGNFPGRFSGRQFSNSRSEMNVSTLELGDSALYLCASSPGGLAGGVSETQYFGPGTRLLVL.

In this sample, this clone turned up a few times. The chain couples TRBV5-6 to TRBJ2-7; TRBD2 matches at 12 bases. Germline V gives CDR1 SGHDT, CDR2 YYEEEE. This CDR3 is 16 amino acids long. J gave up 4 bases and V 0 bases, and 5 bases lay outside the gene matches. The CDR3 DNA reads TGTGCCAGCAGCTTGGGTCCTAGCGGGAGGGCGTACGAGCAGTACTTC. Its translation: CASSLGPSGRAYEQYF.

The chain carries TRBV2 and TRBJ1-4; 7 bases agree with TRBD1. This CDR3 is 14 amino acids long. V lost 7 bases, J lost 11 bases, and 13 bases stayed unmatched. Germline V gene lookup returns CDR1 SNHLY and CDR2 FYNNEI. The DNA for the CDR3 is TGTGCCAGCACCCAGAGACAGGGTGGCCCGAAACTGTTTTTT. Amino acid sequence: CASTQRQGGPKLFF.

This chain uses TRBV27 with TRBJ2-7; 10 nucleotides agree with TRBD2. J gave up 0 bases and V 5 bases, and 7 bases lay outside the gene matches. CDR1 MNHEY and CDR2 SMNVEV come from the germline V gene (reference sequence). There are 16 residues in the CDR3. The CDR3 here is CASSLLSSGSSYEQYF. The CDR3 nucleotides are TGTGCCAGCAGTCTCCTCTCTAGCGGGAGCTCCTACGAGCAGTACTTC.

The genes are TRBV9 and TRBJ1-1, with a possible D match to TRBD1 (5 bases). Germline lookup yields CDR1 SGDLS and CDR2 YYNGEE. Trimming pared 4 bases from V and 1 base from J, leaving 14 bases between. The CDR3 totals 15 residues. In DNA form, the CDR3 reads TGTGCCAGCAGCCCCCGGGACGGGGGGAACACTGAAGCTTTCTTT. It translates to CASSPRDGGNTEAFF. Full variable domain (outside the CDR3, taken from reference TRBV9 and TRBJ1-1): DSGVTQTPKHLITATGQRVTLRCSPRSGDLSVYWYQQSLDQGLQFLIQYYNGEERAKGNILERFSAQQFPDLHSELNLSSLELGDSALYFCASSPRDGGNTEAFFGQGTRLTVV.

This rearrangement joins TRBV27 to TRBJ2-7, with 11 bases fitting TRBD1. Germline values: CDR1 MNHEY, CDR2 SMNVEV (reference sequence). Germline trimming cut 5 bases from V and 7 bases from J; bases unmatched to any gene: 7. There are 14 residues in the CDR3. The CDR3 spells CASSLDRGLLEQYF. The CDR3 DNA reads TGTGCCAGCAGTCTGGACAGGGGGCTGTTGGAGCAGTACTTC.

The CDR3 region is CASSQEGKSGANVLTF. Written as DNA, the CDR3 is TGCGCCAGCAGCCAAGAGGGGAAATCTGGGGCCAACGTCCTGACTTTC. The V call is TRBV4-1, the J call TRBJ2-6; the D is unclear. The V and J ends lost 0 bases and 1 base respectively, with 7 bases between them. This CDR3 has 16 residues. Germline CDR1 MGHRA, CDR2 YSYEKL.

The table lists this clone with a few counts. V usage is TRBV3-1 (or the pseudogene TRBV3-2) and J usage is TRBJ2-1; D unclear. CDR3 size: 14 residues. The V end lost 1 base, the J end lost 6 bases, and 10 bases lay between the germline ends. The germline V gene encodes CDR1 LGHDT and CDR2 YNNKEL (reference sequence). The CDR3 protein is CASSQGAPANEQFF. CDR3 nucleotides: TGTGCCAGCAGCCAAGGTGCCCCCGCCAATGAGCAGTTCTTC.

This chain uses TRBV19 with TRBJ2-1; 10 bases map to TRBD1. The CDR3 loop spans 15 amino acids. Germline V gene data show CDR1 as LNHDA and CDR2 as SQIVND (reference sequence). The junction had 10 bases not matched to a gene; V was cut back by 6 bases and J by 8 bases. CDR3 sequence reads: CASRGPGTGAHEQFF. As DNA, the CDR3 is TGTGCCAGTAGAGGGCCCGGGACAGGGGCACATGAGCAGTTCTTC.

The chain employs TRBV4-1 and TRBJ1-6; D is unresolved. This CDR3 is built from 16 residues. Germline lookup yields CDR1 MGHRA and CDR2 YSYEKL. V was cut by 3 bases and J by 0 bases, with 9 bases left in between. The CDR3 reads CASSHSWSSYNSPLHF. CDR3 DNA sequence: TGCGCCAGCAGCCATTCCTGGAGCTCCTATAATTCACCCCTCCACTTT.

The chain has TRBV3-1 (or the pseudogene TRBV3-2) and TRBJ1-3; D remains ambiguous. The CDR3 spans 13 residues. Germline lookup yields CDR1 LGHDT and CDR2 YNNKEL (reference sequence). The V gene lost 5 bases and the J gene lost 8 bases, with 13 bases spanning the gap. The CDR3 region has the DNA TGTGCCAGCAGCTCAGGCGGGTCAGACACCATATATTTT. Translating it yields CASSSGGSDTIYF.